The 25 T cell receptor beta chains presented below share a single source sample, sequenced in a study of T cells in Graves' hyperthyroidism and ophthalmopathy (dated by TCRdb to the late 2010s). Libraries were built with multiplex PCR. TCRdb lists the instrument as Illumina HiSeq 2000. Amplification of TCR beta CDR3 regions was carried out from RNA transcripts. A first-round RT-PCR of the TCR CDR3 used the HTBI primer set with the Qiagen OneStep RT-PCR kit. TCRdb cleaned the public reads at Q25 with fastp, built clones with MiXCR and kept in-frame beta chains. Identical CDR3 proteins give one entry, which carries the most common genes and DNA. The sample has hundreds of thousands of distinct CDR3 sequences on record, 35% to 45% of them singletons. Clones ranked in the top ten supply roughly 8.3% of the sample. Sequencing input: blood. The receptors derive from a man aged 18 to 35 with Graves' hyperthyroidism.

This chain links TRBV6-6 with TRBJ1-2; perhaps TRBD1 as D (5 bases). This CDR3 is built from 11 residues. V lost 8 bases and J 7 bases, leaving 11 bases between the germline ends. Per the germline V gene, CDR1 is MNHNY and CDR2 is SVGAGI (reference sequence). CDR3 nucleotide sequence: TGTGCCAGCCCCCAGGGATCTGGCTACACCTTC. Its translation: CASPQGSGYTF.

V is TRBV6-1 and J is TRBJ2-7; 9 bases agree with TRBD2. The J call is uncertain, as TRBJ2-1 better fits the DNA end. In germline, CDR1 is MNHNS, CDR2 SASEGT. The CDR3 is 15 amino acids. The chain's CDR3 is CASSDLAGATHEQFF. The CDR3 bases are TGTGCCAGCAGTGATTTAGCGGGAGCCACACATGAGCAGTTCTTC.

The sample holds many counts of this clonotype. The chain carries TRBV19 and TRBJ1-5; TRBD1 agrees at 7 bases. V was clipped by 5 bases and J by 5 bases; unmatched bases: 12. CDR1 and CDR2 (germline): LNHDA, SQIVND (reference sequence). This CDR3 has 16 amino acids. The CDR3 is CASSAPLDRPYQPQHF. The DNA for the CDR3 is TGTGCCAGTAGTGCCCCTTTGGACAGGCCTTATCAGCCCCAGCATTTT. The variable domain in full, completed from reference TRBV19 and TRBJ1-5, reads DGGITQSPKYLFRKEGQNVTLSCEQNLNHDAMYWYRQDPGQGLRLIYYSQIVNDFQKGDIAEGYSVSREKKESFPLTVTSAQKNPTAFYLCASSAPLDRPYQPQHFGDGTRLSIL.

This clonotype has ten or more counts. The V call is TRBV11-3, the J call TRBJ1-4; D is perhaps TRBD1 (5 bases). This CDR3 contains 14 residues. Germline CDR1 and CDR2: SGHNT and YENEEA. V was shortened by 5 bases and J by 10 bases, with 17 bases between the two germline ends. The CDR3 is CASSPQVQGGKLFF. CDR3 bases: TGTGCCAGCAGCCCCCAGGTTCAGGGAGGAAAACTGTTTTTT. Full variable domain (rest looked up from reference TRBV11-3 and TRBJ1-4): EAGVVQSPRYKIIEKKQPVAFWCNPISGHNTLYWYLQNLGQGPELLIRYENEEAVDDSQLPKDRFSAERLKGVDSTLKIQPAELGDSAVYLCASSPQVQGGKLFFGSGTQLSVL.

There are many counts of this clonotype. The gene calls are TRBV20-1 and TRBJ1-1; D gene unclear. The CDR3 is 12 residues long. Germline CDR1 DFQATT, CDR2 SNEGSKA (reference sequence). V dropped 0 bases and J dropped 4 bases, with 6 bases sitting between them. CDR3 amino acids: CSARDQATEAFF. The CDR3 DNA sequence: TGCAGTGCTAGAGATCAGGCCACTGAAGCTTTCTTT.

This rearrangement joins TRBV29-1 to TRBJ1-1; perhaps TRBD1 as D (5 bases). Between the trimmed V and J ends, which lost 8 bases and 4 bases, there was a span of 17 bases. Germline loops: CDR1 SQVTM, CDR2 ANQGSEA. The CDR3 consists of 13 residues. The CDR3 sequence is CSTYSGRGTEAFF. The CDR3 DNA reads as TGCAGCACTTACTCAGGGAGGGGCACTGAAGCTTTCTTT.

This clonotype came up a few times. The V and J genes are TRBV12-3 or TRBV12-4 and TRBJ1-1; possible D gene TRBD1, 6 bases. Trimming removed 6 bases at V and 1 base at J, with 15 bases between. The CDR3 consists of 15 residues. The DNA of the CDR3 is TGTGCCAGCAGCCCCGGTGACAGGAGGAACACTGAAGCTTTCTTT. Its translation: CASSPGDRRNTEAFF.

Concerning this clonotype itself: A much larger clonotype is one base distant, so this may be a read error. The conserved phenylalanine or tryptophan normally closing the CDR3 is absent here, so this likely arose from a read error. J is TRBJ1-2 and V is TRBV7-9; the D is unclear. Looked up from germline, CDR1 is SEHNR and CDR2 is FQNEAQ (reference sequence). The V gene lost 4 bases and the J gene lost 5 bases, with 20 bases spanning the gap. The CDR3 is made up of 16 amino acids. CDR3 residues: CASSSPGVVNRYGYTL. The CDR3 DNA follows: TGTGCCAGCAGCTCCCCTGGGGTCGTCAACCGATATGGCTACACCCTC.

V and J are TRBV14 and TRBJ2-7; D remains unclear. The CDR3 has 14 amino acids. The V gene's germline CDR1 is SGHDN and CDR2 FVKESK. The ends were cut back, 8 bases at V and 2 bases at J, with 16 bases in the middle. DNA of the CDR3: TGTGCCAGCTCACCACCGATTTCAGCCTACGAGCAGTACTTC. Translated: CASSPPISAYEQYF.

This clonotype showed up just a few times. The J gene is TRBJ2-2, the V gene TRBV5-1; possible D gene TRBD1, 6 bases. The CDR3 is 15 amino acids. Trimming shortened V by 7 bases and J by 1 base, and 14 bases separated the two germline ends. Germline V gene lookup returns CDR1 SGHRS and CDR2 YFSETQ. The CDR3 DNA sequence: TGCGCCAGCGGACAACCGGGACAGAACACCGGGGAGCTGTTTTTT. Translating it yields CASGQPGQNTGELFF.

CDR3 sequence reads: CASSLRGAAGGYTF. The CDR3 DNA follows: TGTGCCAGCAGTTTACGGGGGGCAGCTGGGGGCTACACCTTC. The genes are TRBV12-3 or TRBV12-4 and TRBJ1-2; D possibly corresponds to TRBD1 (6 bases). Trimming stripped 2 bases from V and 8 bases from J, with 15 bases between. CDR3 length: 14 residues.

This chain joins TRBV7-3 and TRBJ1-1; D gene unclear. Trimming shortened V by 5 bases and J by 2 bases, and 18 bases separated the two germline ends. CDR1 is SGHTA and CDR2 is FQGTGA in the germline V gene. The CDR3 spans 16 residues. The CDR3 DNA is TGTGCCAGCAGCACCCTCAACCGACACGATAACACTGAAGCTTTCTTT. This gives the protein CASSTLNRHDNTEAFF. The full variable domain, its missing parts supplied by reference TRBV7-3 and TRBJ1-1, is GAGVSQTPSNKVTEKGKYVELRCDPISGHTALYWYRQSLGQGPEFLIYFQGTGAADDSGLPNDRFFAVRPEGSVSTLKIQRTERGDSAVYLCASSTLNRHDNTEAFFGQGTRLTVV.

This clonotype was recorded at least ten times. The chain employs TRBV7-2 and TRBJ1-1; maybe TRBD1 (6 bases). Trimming took off 3 bases at V and 9 bases at J, with 14 bases between the two ends. CDR1 and CDR2 (germline): SGHTA, FQGNSA. The CDR3 extends over 13 amino acids. CDR3 sequence: CASSLYRADKAFF. The DNA of the CDR3 is TGTGCCAGCAGCTTGTACAGGGCCGACAAAGCTTTCTTT.

This clonotype was detected once. Just one base apart from a much larger clone, this may be a read error. This chain connects TRBV10-3 to TRBJ2-5, with 12 nucleotides matching TRBD2. The germline V gene encodes CDR1 ENHRY and CDR2 SYGVKD. Trimming at V came to 5 bases and at J to 3 bases, leaving 4 bases not matched to a gene. CDR3 length equals 15 residues. CDR3 sequence reads: CAISLTSGGKETQYF. The CDR3 coding sequence is TGTGCCATCAGTCTAACTAGCGGGGGGAAAGAGACCCAGTACTTC.

As to this clonotype: Compared with germline, one end of the junction differs, possibly owing to a read error. V and J are TRBV5-1 and TRBJ1-2; TRBD1 agrees at 9 bases. The CDR3 runs 15 residues. CDR1 and CDR2 from the germline V gene are SGHRS and YFSETQ. The CDR3 DNA follows: TGTGCCAGCAGTCCGGGCCTCGGGACAGGGTATGGCTACACCTTC. Protein sequence: CASSPGLGTGYGYTF.

This chain uses TRBV19 with TRBJ1-5, with D uncertain. Trimming shortened V by 3 bases and J by 5 bases, and 17 bases separated the two germline ends. The CDR3 sequence is 16 residues long. CDR1 LNHDA and CDR2 SQIVND come from the germline V gene (reference sequence). CDR3 protein: CASSIEGSLNDQPQHF. The CDR3 nucleotides read TGTGCCAGTAGTATCGAGGGATCCCTCAACGATCAGCCCCAGCATTTT.

This clonotype was recorded a few times. The chain is built from TRBV4-1 and TRBJ2-5; 7 nucleotides match TRBD2. Germline V lookup: CDR1 MGHRA, CDR2 YSYEKL. The CDR3 has 16 amino acids. Germline trimming cut 3 bases from V and 1 base from J; bases unmatched to any gene: 8. The CDR3 sequence: CASSHNLPSGQETQYF. The CDR3 DNA reads TGCGCCAGCAGCCATAACCTTCCTAGCGGCCAAGAGACCCAGTACTTC.

The chain combines TRBV18 with TRBJ2-7, with 13 positions matching TRBD2. J lost 5 bases, V lost 6 bases, and 7 bases had no gene match. The CDR3 covers 15 residues. The germline gives CDR1 KGHSH, CDR2 LQKENI. The CDR3 region has the DNA TGTGCCAGCTCCCGAGGACTAGCGGGAGTCGACGAGCAGTACTTC. Its protein is CASSRGLAGVDEQYF.

The chain has TRBV5-1 and TRBJ2-5; the D call may be TRBD1 or TRBD2 (7 bases each). Germline V CDR1 and CDR2: SGHRS, YFSETQ. V lost 2 bases and J lost 5, with 16 bases in between. The CDR3 has 15 amino acids. The DNA for the CDR3 is TGCGCCAGCAGCTTTCTACAGGGGAGGGAGGAGACCCAGTACTTC. It translates to CASSFLQGREETQYF. Based on the CDR3 plus reference TRBV5-1 and TRBJ2-5, the full variable domain is KAGVTQTPRYLIKTRGQQVTLSCSPISGHRSVSWYQQTPGQGLQFLFEYFSETQRNKGNFPGRFSGRQFSNSRSEMNVSTLELGDSALYLCASSFLQGREETQYFGPGTRLLVL.

The V and J genes are TRBV10-3 and TRBJ2-7; TRBD2 agrees at 7 bases. CDR3 length: 12 residues. Germline values: CDR1 ENHRY, CDR2 SYGVKD. J was trimmed by 6 bases and V by 9 bases; bases with no gene match: 8. The CDR3, as DNA: TGTGCCATGATCGATGCGGGGGTCGAGCAGTACTTC. This gives the protein CAMIDAGVEQYF.

Ten or more counts support this clonotype. V and J are TRBV29-1 and TRBJ2-7; possible D gene TRBD2, 6 bases. Germline V lookup: CDR1 SQVTM, CDR2 ANQGSEA. Trimming removed 6 bases at V and 0 bases at J, with 12 bases between. The CDR3 length is 13 residues. CDR3 nucleotides: TGCAGCGTCACGCGGGACCTCTCCTACGAGCAGTACTTC. Translated, it gives CSVTRDLSYEQYF.

The chain combines TRBV4-1 with TRBJ2-7, with D perhaps matching TRBD1 or TRBD2 (5 bases each). The CDR3 consists of 14 residues. V gave up 4 bases and J gave up 6 bases, with 16 bases separating them. CDR1 and CDR2 from the germline V gene are MGHRA and YSYEKL. This CDR3 is CASSPSGTSGEQYF. CDR3 coding DNA: TGCGCCAGCAGCCCGTCCGGGACCTCCGGCGAGCAGTACTTC.

For this clonotype: A read error is likely, as this CDR3 ends without the conserved phenylalanine or tryptophan. This chain joins TRBV7-6 and TRBJ2-6; perhaps TRBD1 as D (6 bases). The CDR3 extends over 18 amino acids. V shed 2 bases and J shed 4 bases, with 18 bases lying between them. Germline-derived CDR1 and CDR2 are SGHVS and FNYEAQ. The CDR3 is CASSLTTGATGGANVLTL. DNA of the CDR3: TGTGCCAGCAGCTTAACGACAGGTGCCACGGGGGGGGCCAACGTCCTGACTTTG.

This clonotype was seen a handful of times. The V call is TRBV27, the J call TRBJ1-1; D uncertain. Trimming left V 3 bases short and J 8 bases short, with 10 bases between. CDR1 is MNHEY, CDR2 SMNVEV, per germline (reference sequence). This CDR3 is 12 amino acids long. The CDR3 loop reads CASSFAPPEAFF. The CDR3 nucleotides are TGTGCCAGCAGTTTTGCGCCGCCCGAAGCTTTCTTT.

This clonotype was counted between two and nine times. The rearrangement joins TRBV12-3 or TRBV12-4 to TRBJ1-4; D uncertain. CDR3 length equals 12 residues. V was clipped by 6 bases and J by 10 bases, with 12 bases between them. CDR3 region: CASRYRVGKLFF. In DNA form, the CDR3 reads TGTGCCAGCAGGTATCGGGTTGGAAAACTGTTTTTT.